This T cell receptor (beta chain) was found in a study of patients and donors after allogeneic stem cell transplantation. The J segment lost 5 bases and the V segment lost 3 bases, leaving 4 bases of the junction unmatched. The CDR3 totals 15 residues. In TCRdb, the RT-PCR reads were re-called with MiXCR into one record per CDR3 protein. The profile shows about 200,000 distinct CDR3 sequences, around 40% of them singletons. The TCR originated in a human donor who was either an allogeneic HSCT recipient or a stem cell or donor lymphocyte infusion donor (not recorded which). It is not recorded whose cells these are; they may come from a transplant donor. The genes are TRBV12-3 or TRBV12-4 and TRBJ1-4; the match to TRBD1 covers 9 bases. Input material: blood, either unsorted or a sorted T cell fraction (not recorded which). For the CDR3, the DNA is TGTGCCAGCAGTTTCGGGGACAGGGAGAATGAAAAACTGTTTTTT. It yields the protein CASSFGDRENEKLFF.